Following are 14 T cell receptor beta chains from one sample sequenced in a study of regulatory T cells in long-lasting Graves disease. Time point of the sample: newly diagnosed GD, antithyroid drugs for less than 3 months. PBMCs provided the RNA from which the TCR library was made. CDR3 regions were amplified by Arm-PCR using iRepertoire HTBI primers to build TCR beta libraries. Using its own MiXCR run on the multiplex PCR reads, TCRdb lists one record per CDR3 protein. This repertoire shows about 540,000 distinct CDR3 sequences, 13% found once; its top ten account for 10%. The same data also contributed to another study, on T cells in Graves' hyperthyroidism and ophthalmopathy.

This material consisted of peripheral blood mononuclear cells (PBMCs), taken at new diagnosis, from a patient treated with antithyroid drugs. The receptors derive from a man aged 25-45 years with Graves disease.

This sequence joins TRBV29-1 and TRBJ2-1; a possible D gene is TRBD2 (5 bases). The germline V gene has CDR1 SQVTM and CDR2 ANQGSEA. The CDR3 is 11 residues long. V was shortened by 3 bases and J by 10 bases, with 10 bases between the two germline ends. CDR3 sequence reads: CSVDIAGEQFF. The CDR3 DNA reads as TGCAGCGTTGACATCGCGGGCGAGCAGTTCTTC.

The sample holds many counts of this clonotype. The chain combines TRBV29-1 with TRBJ2-1; weak D call: TRBD2 (6 bases). Germline lookup yields CDR1 SQVTM and CDR2 ANQGSEA. The CDR3 extends over 12 amino acids. V shed 6 bases and J shed 9 bases, with 15 bases lying between them. CDR3 nucleotide sequence: TGCAGCGTCCTAACGGGGGTGGGTGAGCAGTTCTTC. It specifies CSVLTGVGEQFF.

This clonotype was picked up many times. V gene TRBV6-1 combines with J gene TRBJ2-2, with 7 positions matching TRBD2. The CDR3 runs 17 residues. CDR1 is MNHNS, CDR2 SASEGT, per germline. V shed 2 bases, J shed 4 bases, and the junction held 10 bases outside the gene matches. The CDR3 DNA follows: TGTGCCAGCAGTGAACCCGGCGGGAGAAGAGGCACCGGGGAGCTGTTTTTT. It specifies CASSEPGGRRGTGELFF.

V and J are TRBV18 and TRBJ2-2; maybe TRBD1 (6 bases). This CDR3 has 15 residues. Germline CDR1 is KGHSH and CDR2 is LQKENI. V was cut by 3 bases and J by 5 bases, with 13 bases left in between. CDR3 coding DNA: TGTGCCAGCTCACCTGGGGGCGGATATACCGGGGAGCTGTTTTTT. This codes for CASSPGGGYTGELFF.

This clonotype has ten or more counts. The chain is built from TRBV5-1 and TRBJ1-1; TRBD1 matches 10 bases. V lost 4 bases and J lost 4; bases outside the gene matches: 1. CDR1 and CDR2 (germline): SGHRS, YFSETQ. The length of the CDR3 is 13 residues. CDR3 region: CASSRTGGTEAFF. In DNA, the CDR3 is TGCGCCAGCAGCCGGACAGGGGGCACTGAAGCTTTCTTT. Based on the CDR3 plus reference TRBV5-1 and TRBJ1-1, the full variable domain is KAGVTQTPRYLIKTRGQQVTLSCSPISGHRSVSWYQQTPGQGLQFLFEYFSETQRNKGNFPGRFSGRQFSNSRSEMNVSTLELGDSALYLCASSRTGGTEAFFGQGTRLTVV.

This clonotype was picked up many times. The chain combines TRBV2 with TRBJ2-7; 7 bases are shared with TRBD2. CDR1 SNHLY and CDR2 FYNNEI come from the germline V gene. V lost 7 bases and J lost 3; bases outside the gene matches: 9. The CDR3 totals 14 residues. In nucleotides, the CDR3 is TGTGCCAGCACGGAACTAGCGACCTACTACGAGCAGTACTTC. Amino acids: CASTELATYYEQYF.

V is TRBV9 and J is TRBJ2-7; possibly TRBD1 for D (6 bases). The CDR3 contains 14 residues. Germline values: CDR1 SGDLS, CDR2 YYNGEE. With 3 bases removed from V and 3 bases from J, the gap between germline ends came to 13 bases. DNA of the CDR3: TGTGCCAGCAGCGCCGGGGACACATACTACGAGCAGTACTTC. Amino acid sequence: CASSAGDTYYEQYF.

A few counts support this clonotype. The chain employs TRBV20-1 and TRBJ2-1; 8 bases are a match to TRBD2. The CDR3 extends over 14 amino acids. V dropped 6 bases and J dropped 3; count of bases not matched to a gene: 7. The germline V gene encodes CDR1 DFQATT and CDR2 SNEGSKA (reference sequence). The CDR3 bases are TGCAGTGCCCTACTAGCGGCCTTCTACAATGAGCAGTTCTTC. It is translated as CSALLAAFYNEQFF.

This clonotype was counted many times. V usage is TRBV2 and J usage is TRBJ2-1; the D is unclear. Germline CDR1 reads SNHLY; CDR2 reads FYNNEI. V gave up 11 bases and J gave up 8 bases, with 19 bases separating them. This CDR3 region has 13 residues. The CDR3: CASNMGNFDEQFF. CDR3 coding DNA: TGTGCCTCGAATATGGGTAACTTCGATGAGCAGTTCTTC.

This clonotype was counted at least ten times. This chain uses TRBV20-1 with TRBJ2-3; D assignment may be TRBD1 or TRBD2 (5 bases each). The CDR3 runs 13 residues. CDR1 and CDR2 from the germline V gene are DFQATT and SNEGSKA (reference sequence). The CDR3 spells CSEGSEGPDTQYF. The CDR3 DNA sequence: TGCAGCGAGGGGTCTGAGGGCCCAGATACGCAGTATTTT.

Regarding this clonotype: Just one base apart from a much larger clone, this may be a read error. Given the absence of the conserved phenylalanine or tryptophan at the CDR3 end, a read error is likely. The V gene is TRBV19, the J gene TRBJ2-5, with 9 bases lining up with TRBD1. The CDR3 is 14 amino acids. The V gene's germline CDR1 is LNHDA and CDR2 SQIVND (reference sequence). The ends lost 4 bases at V and 2 bases at J; junction bases unmatched: 2. DNA of the CDR3: TGTGCCAGTAGTAACGACAGGGGGCAAGAGACCCAGTACATC. This encodes CASSNDRGQETQYI.

This clonotype was counted ten times or more. The genes are TRBV29-1 and TRBJ2-2, with 9 nucleotides matching TRBD1. Losses at the gene ends were 5 bases for V and 1 base for J; bases not matched to a gene: 5. Germline CDR1 is SQVTM and CDR2 is ANQGSEA. The CDR3 totals 15 residues. CDR3 loop: CSVRAGQGNTGELFF. CDR3 nucleotides: TGCAGCGTTCGCGCGGGACAGGGGAACACCGGGGAGCTGTTTTTT.

This clonotype was detected ten times or more. The rearrangement uses TRBV12-3 or TRBV12-4 and TRBJ1-2, with unresolved D. The ends were cut back, 6 bases at V and 5 bases at J, with 10 bases in the middle. The CDR3 is 12 residues long. CDR3 residues: CASSHDYYGYTF. CDR3 bases: TGTGCCAGCAGCCATGACTATTATGGCTACACCTTC.

This clonotype appeared a few times. A read error may explain this, as a much larger clone is one base away. The chain carries TRBV2 and TRBJ1-1; D gene ambiguous. The CDR3 loop spans 13 amino acids. The V gene lost 1 base and the J gene lost 11 bases, with 14 bases spanning the gap. CDR1 is SNHLY and CDR2 is FYNNEI in the germline V gene. CDR3 nucleotides: TGTGCCAGCAGTGAAGTGGAGGAGGCACGGGCTTTCTTT. This codes for CASSEVEEARAFF.